This passage covers 30 T cell receptor beta chains from one sample sequenced in a study of blood T cell repertoires in COVID-19. Method: immunoSEQ multiplex PCR; TCRdb's copy keeps in-frame clones and lacks some. The repertoire includes more than 65,000 clones, roughly 85% of them detected once, and approximately 5.9% sits in the top ten. The sequenced sample consisted of peripheral blood. Receptors originate from a man between 60 and 75 years old with acute or convalescent COVID-19.

In its sample, this clone was seen a few times. The V and J genes are TRBV7-2 and TRBJ2-7; 11 bases are a match to TRBD2. This CDR3 contains 17 residues. V was clipped by 4 bases and J by 4 bases; unmatched bases: 12. CDR1 and CDR2 from the germline V gene are SGHTA and FQGNSA. The CDR3: CASSSSGPGLAVYEQYF. The CDR3 DNA follows: TGTGCCAGCAGCTCGAGTGGTCCGGGACTAGCGGTTTACGAGCAGTACTTC.

J is TRBJ1-2 and V is TRBV29-1; TRBD1 matches at 7 bases. CDR3 length: 14 residues. The V gene's germline CDR1 is SQVTM and CDR2 ANQGSEA. Trimming removed 3 bases from V and 0 bases from J; junction bases left unmatched: 4. The CDR3 spells CSVEVGTANYGYTF. In DNA, the CDR3 is TGCAGCGTTGAGGTTGGGACAGCTAACTATGGCTACACCTTC.

This chain uses TRBV7-2 with TRBJ1-5, with D unclear. V gave up 8 bases and J gave up 3 bases, with 14 bases separating them. Germline V gene data show CDR1 as SGHTA and CDR2 as FQGNSA. The CDR3 runs 14 residues. DNA for the CDR3: TGTGCCAGCGCGGGTCCTCCCTACAATCAGCCCCAGCATTTT. Translation: CASAGPPYNQPQHF. Full variable domain (outside the CDR3, taken from reference TRBV7-2 and TRBJ1-5): GAGVSQSPSNKVTEKGKDVELRCDPISGHTALYWYRQSLGQGLEFLIYFQGNSAPDKSGLPSDRFSAERTGGSVSTLTIQRTQQEDSAVYLCASAGPPYNQPQHFGDGTRLSIL.

The chain employs TRBV9 and TRBJ1-4; 7 bases are a match to TRBD1. Germline V gene sequence: CDR1 SGDLS, CDR2 YYNGEE. J was trimmed by 0 bases and V by 3 bases; bases with no gene match: 5. CDR3 length: 16 residues. CDR3 amino acids: CASSDRDSATNEKLFF. Here the CDR3 DNA reads TGTGCCAGCAGCGACCGGGACAGTGCAACTAATGAAAAACTGTTTTTT.

The chain is built from TRBV7-6 and TRBJ2-3; no definite D call. This CDR3 spans 14 amino acids. Germline V gene data show CDR1 as SGHVS and CDR2 as FNYEAQ. Trimming pared 3 bases from V and 5 bases from J, leaving 12 bases between. CDR3 nucleotide sequence: TGTGCCAGCAGCTTCTCAGGATACGGAGATACGCAGTATTTT. Translated: CASSFSGYGDTQYF.

The rearrangement joins TRBV3-1 (or the pseudogene TRBV3-2) to TRBJ2-2; D ambiguous. CDR1 is LGHDT, CDR2 YNNKEL, per germline (reference sequence). CDR3 length equals 16 residues. Deletions cut 0 bases from V and 0 bases from J, with 8 bases between. The CDR3 reads CASSQERLTNTGELFF. CDR3 sequence (DNA): TGTGCCAGCAGCCAAGAGCGGTTGACGAACACCGGGGAGCTGTTTTTT.

The V call is TRBV2, the J call TRBJ1-2; weak D call: TRBD1 (5 bases). In germline, CDR1 is SNHLY, CDR2 FYNNEI. The CDR3 extends over 15 amino acids. Between the trimmed V and J ends, which lost 6 bases and 2 bases, there was a span of 16 bases. The CDR3 region is CASSTAGGGNYGYTF. The CDR3 nucleotides are TGTGCCAGCAGCACTGCCGGGGGGGGAAACTATGGCTACACCTTC.

The chain has TRBV7-2 and TRBJ1-2, with 9 bases aligning to TRBD1. This CDR3 region has 14 residues. The V and J ends lost 4 bases and 4 bases, in that order; junction bases with no gene match: 4. Germline V gene data show CDR1 as SGHTA and CDR2 as FQGNSA. CDR3 loop: CASSSDRGGYGYTF. In DNA form, the CDR3 reads TGTGCCAGCAGCTCCGACAGGGGGGGCTATGGCTACACCTTC.

The V gene is TRBV4-3, the J gene TRBJ1-4; TRBD1 agrees at 10 bases. This CDR3 comprises 16 residues. Germline CDR1 and CDR2: LGHNA and YSLEER. The V segment lost 4 bases and the J segment 6 bases; nucleotides outside the gene matches: 8. The CDR3 DNA sequence: TGCGCCAGCAGCCCTCGATGGACAGGGGGTGATGAAAAACTGTTTTTT. Translated, it gives CASSPRWTGGDEKLFF.

This rearrangement joins TRBV18 to TRBJ2-5, with D perhaps TRBD1 (6 bases). CDR3 length equals 15 residues. Between the trimmed V and J ends, which lost 4 bases and 8 bases, there was a span of 20 bases. The germline CDR1 and CDR2 sequences are KGHSH and LQKENI. CDR3 protein: CASSQRQVNQRTQYF. As DNA, the CDR3 is TGTGCCAGCTCACAAAGACAGGTTAACCAGAGAACCCAGTACTTC.

V is TRBV4-3 and J is TRBJ1-2, with D perhaps TRBD1 (5 bases). V was clipped by 0 bases and J by 6 bases, with 23 bases between them. The CDR3 is 18 residues long. Germline V gene data show CDR1 as LGHNA and CDR2 as YSLEER. Here the CDR3 reads CASSQDLTPTTGNDGYTF. Here the CDR3 DNA reads TGCGCCAGCAGCCAAGATCTCACTCCAACTACAGGAAACGATGGCTACACCTTC.

The chain has TRBV6-6 and TRBJ2-5, with 7 nucleotides matching TRBD1. J lost 5 bases, V lost 3 bases, and 12 bases had no gene match. This CDR3 region has 16 residues. Germline CDR1 reads MNHNY; CDR2 reads SVGAGI (reference sequence). CDR3 region: CASSYVRKGARETQYF. As DNA, the CDR3 is TGTGCCAGCAGTTATGTGCGGAAGGGGGCGCGGGAGACCCAGTACTTC.

The rearrangement uses TRBV19 and TRBJ2-7; weak D call: TRBD2 (5 bases). The V and J ends lost 2 bases and 2 bases respectively, with 7 bases between them. Germline CDR1 LNHDA, CDR2 SQIVND (reference sequence). CDR3 length: 13 amino acids. CDR3: CASSIPGTYEQYF. CDR3 bases: TGTGCCAGTAGTATACCGGGAACCTACGAGCAGTACTTC. The full variable domain, in which reference TRBV19 and TRBJ2-7 provide the parts outside the CDR3, is DGGITQSPKYLFRKEGQNVTLSCEQNLNHDAMYWYRQDPGQGLRLIYYSQIVNDFQKGDIAEGYSVSREKKESFPLTVTSAQKNPTAFYLCASSIPGTYEQYFGPGTRLTVT.

This sequence joins TRBV2 and TRBJ1-4, with 11 bases that match TRBD1. With V trimmed by 5 bases and J by 5 bases, 4 bases remained unmatched. The CDR3 is 15 amino acids. CDR1 is SNHLY, CDR2 FYNNEI, per germline. CDR3 DNA sequence: TGTGCCAGCAGTTCCCGGGACAGGGGGAATGAAAAACTGTTTTTT. This codes for CASSSRDRGNEKLFF.

V is TRBV2 and J is TRBJ2-7, with TRBD2 matching 14 bases. In germline, CDR1 is SNHLY, CDR2 FYNNEI. The CDR3 length is 13 residues. Trimming at V came to 10 bases and at J to 5 bases, leaving 4 bases not matched to a gene. In DNA form, the CDR3 reads TGTGCCAAAGGACTAGCGGGGGGCCACGAGCAGTACTTC. Protein: CAKGLAGGHEQYF.

The chain links TRBV27 to TRBJ2-3; D unclear. The CDR3 is 15 amino acids. Germline CDR1 is MNHEY and CDR2 is SMNVEV (reference sequence). Deletions cut 4 bases from V and 0 bases from J, with 11 bases between. The CDR3 spells CASSSKASSTDTQYF. The CDR3 DNA follows: TGTGCCAGCAGTTCAAAAGCGTCTAGCACAGATACGCAGTATTTT.

This clone was seen only once. The rearrangement links TRBV25-1 to TRBJ1-4; TRBD1 might be the D (5 bases). Trimming removed 6 bases at V and 6 bases at J, with 14 bases between. This CDR3 has 14 residues. Germline lookup yields CDR1 MGHDK and CDR2 SYGVNS. DNA for the CDR3: TGTGCCAGCAGCGGGGAGGGGAGGCATGAAAAACTGTTTTTT. The encoded protein is CASSGEGRHEKLFF.

J is TRBJ1-4 and V is TRBV7-8, with D unclear. This CDR3 contains 14 residues. V shed 1 base and J shed 3 bases, with 6 bases lying between them. The V gene's germline CDR1 is SGHVS and CDR2 FQNEAQ. The CDR3 sequence: CASSLGSANEKLFF. The CDR3 DNA follows: TGTGCCAGCAGCTTAGGATCAGCTAATGAAAAACTGTTTTTT.

V gene TRBV30 combines with J gene TRBJ1-6; TRBD1 might be the D (5 bases). This CDR3 region has 12 residues. The germline V gene encodes CDR1 GTSNPN and CDR2 SVGIG (reference sequence). Trimming cost V 3 bases and J 10 bases, with 10 bases left between them. The CDR3 coding sequence is TGTGCCTGGAGAGACAGTGGGTCACCCCTCCACTTT. Its translation: CAWRDSGSPLHF.

This chain joins TRBV2 and TRBJ1-5, with D unresolved. The germline V gene has CDR1 SNHLY and CDR2 FYNNEI. V dropped 4 bases and J dropped 2 bases, with 3 bases sitting between them. This CDR3 spans 12 amino acids. The CDR3 DNA is TGTGCCAGCAGTGGAGGCAATCAGCCCCAGCATTTT. Residues: CASSGGNQPQHF. Supplemented by reference TRBV2 and TRBJ1-5, the full variable domain reads EPEVTQTPSHQVTQMGQEVILRCVPISNHLYFYWYRQILGQKVEFLVSFYNNEISEKSEIFDDQFSVERPDGSNFTLKIRSTKLEDSAMYFCASSGGNQPQHFGDGTRLSIL.

The chain recombines TRBV6-5 with TRBJ2-3; the match to TRBD2 covers 8 bases. Trimming at V came to 3 bases and at J to 1 base, leaving 3 bases not matched to a gene. The germline V gene encodes CDR1 MNHEY and CDR2 SVGAGI. The CDR3 has 15 amino acids. The DNA for the CDR3 is TGTGCCAGCAGTTATTACGGGGGGGGCACAGATACGCAGTATTTT. The encoded protein is CASSYYGGGTDTQYF.

The chain is built from TRBV11-3 and TRBJ2-2; 14 positions match TRBD2. CDR3 length: 17 amino acids. CDR1 is SGHNT and CDR2 is YENEEA in the germline V gene. The trim removed 5 bases at V and 13 bases at J, leaving 15 bases unmatched. The CDR3 protein is CASSPGTSGGPREGLFF. The CDR3 coding sequence is TGTGCCAGCAGCCCTGGGACTAGCGGGGGACCCCGAGAGGGGCTGTTTTTT. The full variable domain, its missing parts supplied by reference TRBV11-3 and TRBJ2-2, is EAGVVQSPRYKIIEKKQPVAFWCNPISGHNTLYWYLQNLGQGPELLIRYENEEAVDDSQLPKDRFSAERLKGVDSTLKIQPAELGDSAVYLCASSPGTSGGPREGLFFGEGSRLTVL.

Remarks on this clone: Other DNA sequences in this sample translate to the same CDR3. The chain couples TRBV5-1 to TRBJ1-2; D gene uncertain. Per the germline V gene, CDR1 is SGHRS and CDR2 is YFSETQ. The V end was cut by 0 bases, the J end by 5 bases, with 11 bases between. The CDR3 has 14 residues. The CDR3 DNA is TGCGCCAGCAGCTTGGTACCGGGTGATTATGGCTACACCTTC. Encoded protein: CASSLVPGDYGYTF.

This chain links TRBV11-2 with TRBJ2-7, with D uncertain. Germline CDR1 and CDR2: SGHAT and FQNNGV. This CDR3 has 12 amino acids. V was shortened by 5 bases and J by 4 bases, with 9 bases between the two germline ends. DNA of the CDR3: TGTGCCAGCAGCCGAAACAGTTACGAGCAGTACTTC. Translation gives CASSRNSYEQYF.

The CDR3, as DNA: TGTGCCAGCAGCCTCGGACAGGGGGCGCCGGATGGCTACACCTTC. This encodes CASSLGQGAPDGYTF. The chain combines TRBV11-2 with TRBJ1-2; 11 positions match TRBD1. CDR1 and CDR2 from the germline V gene are SGHAT and FQNNGV. Unmatched junction bases numbered 8, after V lost 5 bases and J lost 6 bases. The CDR3 sequence is 15 residues long.

The rearrangement joins TRBV7-6 to TRBJ2-1, with TRBD1 as a possible D gene (6 bases). V gave up 4 bases and J gave up 10 bases, with 14 bases separating them. The germline V gene has CDR1 SGHVS and CDR2 FNYEAQ. The CDR3 loop spans 13 amino acids. Written as DNA, the CDR3 is TGTGCCAGCAGCTACAGACAGGTGTACGAGCAGTTCTTC. Translation: CASSYRQVYEQFF.

The CDR3 reads CASRGLVASGGAPGANVLTF. Written as DNA, the CDR3 is TGTGCCAGCAGAGGCCTGGTGGCTAGCGGGGGGGCGCCTGGGGCCAACGTCCTGACTTTC. The V call is TRBV28, the J call TRBJ2-6; 12 bases are shared with TRBD2. The CDR3 spans 20 residues. V lost 6 bases, J lost 2 bases, and 14 bases stayed unmatched. Germline V gene lookup returns CDR1 MDHEN and CDR2 SYDVKM. The full variable domain, its missing parts supplied by reference TRBV28 and TRBJ2-6, is DVKVTQSSRYLVKRTGEKVFLECVQDMDHENMFWYRQDPGLGLRLIYFSYDVKMKEKGDIPEGYSVSREKKERFSLILESASTNQTSMYLCASRGLVASGGAPGANVLTFGAGSRLTVL.

The chain joins TRBV6-6 to TRBJ2-2, with no clear D. Trimming removed 7 bases from V and 1 base from J, with 4 bases in between. The CDR3 length is 12 residues. Per germline, CDR1 MNHNY and CDR2 SVGAGI (reference sequence). The CDR3 DNA reads TGTGCCAGCACCCAGAACACCGGGGAGCTGTTTTTT. Translation gives CASTQNTGELFF.

The gene calls are TRBV11-2 and TRBJ2-5; 10 bases line up with TRBD2. CDR1 and CDR2 (germline): SGHAT, FQNNGV. This CDR3 contains 14 residues. Trimming removed 5 bases from V and 4 bases from J; junction bases left unmatched: 4. CDR3 DNA sequence: TGTGCCAGCAGCCAAGCGGGGGGGGTAGAGACCCAGTACTTC. Amino acid sequence: CASSQAGGVETQYF.

The chain carries TRBV5-1 and TRBJ1-4; 8 positions match TRBD1. CDR3 length equals 18 residues. CDR1 and CDR2 (germline): SGHRS, YFSETQ. The ends lost 1 base at V and 8 bases at J; junction bases unmatched: 16. The CDR3 protein is CASSLLPTQGAVREKLFF. CDR3 DNA: TGCGCCAGCAGCTTGTTACCCACTCAGGGGGCAGTTAGGGAAAAACTGTTTTTT.